Sequencing of this T cell receptor beta chain was carried out in a study of cytomegalovirus exposure and HLA in healthy donors. Study observations and caveats: Fewer N-insertions (relative to the roughly 720-donor mean) were reportedly seen in an Asian-associated ancestry cluster in a later analysis. Apparent HLA restriction characterized most CMV-associated TCR beta chains in a later analysis.

CDR3 length: 15 residues. J lost 9 bases, V lost 0 bases, and 4 bases had no gene match. Germline CDR1 ENHRY, CDR2 SYGVKD. Vbeta (60) and Jbeta (13) primers were used in the PCR. The repertoire was sequenced with immunoSEQ multiplex PCR; TCRdb's copy has only in-frame clones and lacks some. The table has 95,000 to 150,000 clones, around three quarters seen once; the top ten hold around 3.9%. A word on this clone: Its specificity is not known.

The specimen sequenced was PBMCs. The receptor's source is a human donor in good health. The chain has TRBV10-3 and TRBJ2-1; TRBD2 aligns across 11 bases. In nucleotides, the CDR3 is TGTGCCATCAGTGAGTCTACTAGCGGGAGTTTTGAGCAGTTCTTC. Encoded protein: CAISESTSGSFEQFF.